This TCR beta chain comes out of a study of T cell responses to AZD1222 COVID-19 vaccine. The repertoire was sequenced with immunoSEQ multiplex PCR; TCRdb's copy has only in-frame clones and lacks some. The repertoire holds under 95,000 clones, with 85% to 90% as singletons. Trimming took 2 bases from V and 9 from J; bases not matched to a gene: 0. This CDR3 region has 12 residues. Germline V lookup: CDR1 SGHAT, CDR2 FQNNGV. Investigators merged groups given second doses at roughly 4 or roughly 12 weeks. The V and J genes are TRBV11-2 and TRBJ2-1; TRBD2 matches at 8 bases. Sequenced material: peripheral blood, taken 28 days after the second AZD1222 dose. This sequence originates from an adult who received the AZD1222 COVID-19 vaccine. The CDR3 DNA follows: TGTGCCAGCAGCTTACTAGCGGGTGAGCAGTTCTTC. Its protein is CASSLLAGEQFF.